One TCR beta chain is described in this entry. Its antigen is undetermined. The length of the CDR3 is 13 residues. J was trimmed by 5 bases and V by 6 bases; bases with no gene match: 5. Germline V lookup: CDR1 MNHEY, CDR2 SVGAGI. CD4+ cells were split into CD45RA+ naive and CD45RA-negative memory subsets. Clones were read by immunoSEQ multiplex PCR, and TCRdb kept only the in-frame ones, dropping some. The table lists more than 850,000 clones, around 82% of them singletons, with more than 0.45% in the top ten. This specimen comes from a study of shared clonotypes between healthy human individuals. Study-wide background: Each donor contributed plates that comprised three CD4 naive, three CD4 memory, two CD8 naive and one CD8 memory.

Findings of the study overall: Sharing across four donors was seen in roughly 5% of naive CD4 clonotypes.

This TCR derives from a man between 18 and 29 years old in good health. Some clones in this sample may be carry-over from other donors' samples. The source material was memory CD4+ T cells from PBMCs. The subset: CD45RA-negative fraction. The rearrangement joins TRBV6-5 to TRBJ1-2; 8 nucleotides match TRBD1. The CDR3 nucleotides read TGTGCCAGCAGAAAGGACAGGGATTATGGCTACACCTTC. Protein product: CASRKDRDYGYTF.